Below are 21 T cell receptor beta chains sequenced from a single sample in a study of T cell clones after liver transplantation. Generated by immunoSEQ multiplex PCR, the TCRdb table keeps only in-frame clones and is missing some. Here the sample spans more than 95,000 clones, 82% being singletons. The material was CD4+ T cells from blood, obtained before liver transplant. The origin of the receptors is a human donor who received a liver transplant.

The V and J genes are TRBV6-5 and TRBJ1-4, with unresolved D. The CDR3 totals 15 residues. The V and J ends lost 0 bases and 8 bases respectively, with 13 bases between them. Germline V CDR1 and CDR2: MNHEY, SVGAGI. This CDR3 reads CASSYSISVQEKLFF. The CDR3 DNA is TGTGCCAGCAGTTACTCGATTTCCGTCCAAGAAAAACTGTTTTTT.

The V and J genes are TRBV27 and TRBJ2-7, with a tentative D call TRBD1 (5 bases). The germline V and J ends were trimmed by 5 bases and 2 bases, with 13 bases remaining between them. The CDR3 length is 14 residues. The germline V gene has CDR1 MNHEY and CDR2 SMNVEV (reference sequence). DNA of the CDR3: TGTGCCAGCAGTGTACAGGCTTCGGCCTACGAGCAGTACTTC. Translation: CASSVQASAYEQYF.

The chain has TRBV5-1 and TRBJ2-3; D gene unclear. The CDR3 sequence is 15 residues long. Per germline, CDR1 SGHRS and CDR2 YFSETQ. V was cut by 1 base and J by 0 bases, with 9 bases left in between. The CDR3 region is CASSLMAHSTDTQYF. The CDR3 coding sequence is TGCGCCAGCAGCTTGATGGCTCATAGCACAGATACGCAGTATTTT.

V usage is TRBV27 and J usage is TRBJ1-4; 9 bases are shared with TRBD1. Germline assignment: CDR1 MNHEY and CDR2 SMNVEV (reference sequence). CDR3 length: 15 residues. With 6 bases clipped from V and 0 bases from J, the junction kept 2 bases outside the gene matches. Here the CDR3 DNA reads TGTGCCAGCAGGGGACAGGGAGCAACTAATGAAAAACTGTTTTTT. Translation gives CASRGQGATNEKLFF. The whole variable domain, filled in from reference TRBV27 and TRBJ1-4, reads EAQVTQNPRYLITVTGKKLTVTCSQNMNHEYMSWYRQDPGLGLRQIYYSMNVEVTDKGDVPEGYKVSRKEKRNFPLILESPSPNQTSLYFCASRGQGATNEKLFFGSGTQLSVL.

The chain is built from TRBV15 and TRBJ1-5; D may be TRBD1 (5 bases). In germline, CDR1 is LNHNV, CDR2 YYDKDF (reference sequence). CDR3 length: 16 residues. Deletions cut 2 bases from V and 2 bases from J, with 13 bases between. The CDR3 sequence is CATSRRAGSGNQPQHF. CDR3 coding DNA: TGTGCCACCAGCAGAAGGGCAGGGTCTGGCAATCAGCCCCAGCATTTT.

The V gene is TRBV5-1, the J gene TRBJ1-3, with D possibly being TRBD1 (5 bases). V was clipped by 0 bases and J by 1 base, with 11 bases between them. Germline CDR1 SGHRS, CDR2 YFSETQ. The CDR3 contains 16 residues. CDR3: CASSLAGPGSGNTIYF. The DNA of the CDR3 is TGCGCCAGCAGCTTGGCGGGACCTGGGTCTGGAAACACCATATATTTT.

The table lists this clone with a few counts. This chain connects TRBV6-5 to TRBJ1-4; D perhaps matches TRBD1 (6 bases). V lost 4 bases, J lost 8 bases, and 8 bases lay in between. Germline CDR1 and CDR2: MNHEY and SVGAGI. The CDR3 sequence is 12 residues long. The CDR3 nucleotides read TGTGCCAGCAGTTTCCAGGGGGAAAAACTGTTTTTT. Protein: CASSFQGEKLFF.

This chain links TRBV5-4 with TRBJ1-1; no reliable D call. The CDR3 length is 14 residues. CDR1 and CDR2 (germline): SGHNT, YYREEE (reference sequence). Between the trimmed V and J ends, which lost 4 bases and 5 bases, there was a span of 15 bases. The CDR3 region is CASSLALGGTEAFF. CDR3 nucleotide sequence: TGTGCCAGCAGCCTGGCCCTCGGAGGGACTGAAGCTTTCTTT.

The V and J genes are TRBV7-3 and TRBJ2-3, with TRBD2 matching 11 bases. CDR3 size: 17 residues. CDR1 and CDR2 (germline): SGHTA, FQGTGA. Germline trimming cut 4 bases from V and 3 bases from J; bases unmatched to any gene: 9. Here the CDR3 DNA reads TGTGCCAGCAGCTCAATCCAACTAGCGGGAGTGACAGATACGCAGTATTTT. Encoded protein: CASSSIQLAGVTDTQYF.

The chain carries TRBV5-8 and TRBJ2-1; 12 bases map to TRBD2. Unmatched junction bases numbered 5, after V lost 3 bases and J lost 7 bases. This CDR3 spans 15 amino acids. Germline V CDR1 and CDR2: SGHTS, YDEGEE. In nucleotides, the CDR3 is TGTGCCAGCAGCTCGAGACTAGCGGGAGAAAATGAGCAGTTCTTC. It codes for CASSSRLAGENEQFF.

This clone was seen a single time. The V gene is TRBV14, the J gene TRBJ1-1; D not certain. From germline, CDR1 is SGHDN and CDR2 FVKESK. Trimming stripped 4 bases from V and 4 bases from J, with 10 bases between. This CDR3 contains 13 residues. The CDR3 DNA reads as TGTGCCAGCAGCCTTCTCAGTAGCACTGAAGCTTTCTTT. It specifies CASSLLSSTEAFF.

The rearrangement links TRBV5-1 to TRBJ2-7; 7 nucleotides align to TRBD2. The CDR3 runs 15 residues. Looked up from germline, CDR1 is SGHRS and CDR2 is YFSETQ. Unmatched junction bases numbered 5, after V lost 0 bases and J lost 2 bases. CDR3 in DNA: TGCGCCAGCAGCTTGGTGGCGGGAGAGACCTACGAGCAGTACTTC. Residues: CASSLVAGETYEQYF.

The CDR3 sequence is CALGQMSSYTF. The CDR3 coding sequence is TGTGCCCTCGGACAGATGTCTAGCTACACCTTC. The chain carries TRBV6-5 and TRBJ1-2, with D possibly matching TRBD1 (6 bases). The CDR3 length is 11 residues. V dropped 11 bases and J dropped 9 bases, with 16 bases sitting between them. The germline V gene has CDR1 MNHEY and CDR2 SVGAGI.

The J gene is TRBJ1-1, the V gene TRBV7-2; no firm D call. Germline CDR1 and CDR2: SGHTA and FQGNSA. The CDR3 contains 16 residues. Trimming cost V 2 bases and J 3 bases, with 16 bases left between them. The CDR3 is CASSLLALGGDTEAFF. The CDR3 bases are TGTGCCAGCAGCTTATTGGCTCTCGGCGGGGACACTGAAGCTTTCTTT. Supplemented by reference TRBV7-2 and TRBJ1-1, the full variable domain reads GAGVSQSPSNKVTEKGKDVELRCDPISGHTALYWYRQSLGQGLEFLIYFQGNSAPDKSGLPSDRFSAERTGGSVSTLTIQRTQQEDSAVYLCASSLLALGGDTEAFFGQGTRLTVV.

The chain combines TRBV9 with TRBJ1-1, with 7 bases lining up with TRBD1. Trimming cost V 4 bases and J 2 bases; bases outside gene matches: 2. The CDR3 loop spans 13 amino acids. Germline V lookup: CDR1 SGDLS, CDR2 YYNGEE. CDR3 region: CASSRQGNTEAFF. In DNA form, the CDR3 reads TGTGCCAGCAGCAGACAGGGAAACACTGAAGCTTTCTTT.

The chain uses TRBV9 and TRBJ2-2; unclear D gene. The CDR3 runs to 14 residues. Germline loops: CDR1 SGDLS, CDR2 YYNGEE. Deletions cut 2 bases from V and 7 bases from J, with 12 bases between. CDR3 DNA: TGTGCCAGCAGCGTTTCCCAAATAGGCGGGGAGCTGTTTTTT. This translates into CASSVSQIGGELFF.

The chain employs TRBV9 and TRBJ2-5; D is unresolved. V lost 0 bases to trimming and J lost 5 bases, with 17 bases between them. Germline V gives CDR1 SGDLS, CDR2 YYNGEE. The CDR3 runs to 16 residues. This CDR3 is CASSVVPAASGETQYF. CDR3 coding DNA: TGTGCCAGCAGCGTAGTTCCCGCGGCATCCGGGGAGACCCAGTACTTC.

The sample holds one count of this clone. The V and J genes are TRBV19 and TRBJ1-4; D is unclear. V was pared by 9 bases and J by 11 bases, with 25 bases between. The CDR3 is 15 amino acids. From germline, CDR1 is LNHDA and CDR2 SQIVND (reference sequence). CDR3 region: CASLPNPGANSKLFF. In nucleotides, the CDR3 is TGTGCCAGCCTACCAAATCCGGGAGCAAACTCTAAACTGTTTTTT.

The rearrangement uses TRBV5-5 and TRBJ1-3, with TRBD1 identical over 9 bases. J lost 4 bases, V lost 2 bases, and 1 base had no gene match. The CDR3 has 14 amino acids. The germline V gene encodes CDR1 SGHKS and CDR2 YYEKEE (reference sequence). CDR3 bases: TGTGCCAGCAGCTTTGGGACAGGGGGAAACACCATATATTTT. The encoded protein is CASSFGTGGNTIYF. The variable domain in full, completed from reference TRBV5-5 and TRBJ1-3, reads DAGVTQSPTHLIKTRGQQVTLRCSPISGHKSVSWYQQVLGQGPQFIFQYYEKEERGRGNFPDRFSARQFPNYSSELNVNALLLGDSALYLCASSFGTGGNTIYFGEGSWLTVV.

The chain combines TRBV27 with TRBJ1-1; TRBD1 might be the D (5 bases). Germline V gives CDR1 MNHEY, CDR2 SMNVEV (reference sequence). The V and J ends lost 7 bases and 1 base respectively, with 10 bases between them. This CDR3 contains 13 residues. The DNA for the CDR3 is TGTGCCAGCACTCGGACAAAGAACACTGAAGCTTTCTTT. Its protein is CASTRTKNTEAFF.

The V call is TRBV28, the J call TRBJ1-5, with D possibly TRBD1 on 5 matching bases. This CDR3 has 15 amino acids. The germline V and J ends were trimmed by 2 bases and 4 bases, with 12 bases remaining between them. Germline V gene sequence: CDR1 MDHEN, CDR2 SYDVKM. CDR3 region: CASSLGGESNQPQHF. The DNA of the CDR3 is TGTGCCAGCAGTTTAGGGGGGGAGTCGAATCAGCCCCAGCATTTT.